These 13 T cell receptor beta chains originate from one sample sequenced in a study of blood T cell repertoires in COVID-19. Data came from immunoSEQ multiplex PCR; TCRdb stores just in-frame clones and leaves some out. The sample records 300,000 or so clones, almost 90% being singletons. Source material: peripheral blood. Receptors originate from a woman under 40 with COVID-19, enrolled during active disease.

The gene calls are TRBV4-1 and TRBJ2-3; 13 positions match TRBD2. Per germline, CDR1 MGHRA and CDR2 YSYEKL. Trimming took 0 bases from V and 4 from J; bases not matched to a gene: 1. The CDR3 has 16 residues. CDR3 DNA: TGCGCCAGCAGCCAAGAACTAGCGGGAGGGGCAGATACGCAGTATTTT. The encoded protein is CASSQELAGGADTQYF.

The chain uses TRBV11-2 and TRBJ2-7, with TRBD2 matching 14 bases. Germline assignment: CDR1 SGHAT and CDR2 FQNNGV. The CDR3 extends over 17 amino acids. J gave up 7 bases and V 3 bases, and 11 bases lay outside the gene matches. The CDR3 DNA follows: TGTGCCAGCAGCTTCCGAGGAGGGACTAGCGGGAGTTTAGAGCAGTACTTC. Translated: CASSFRGGTSGSLEQYF. The variable domain in full, completed from reference TRBV11-2 and TRBJ2-7, reads EAGVAQSPRYKIIEKRQSVAFWCNPISGHATLYWYQQILGQGPKLLIQFQNNGVVDDSQLPKDRFSAERLKGVDSTLKIQPAKLEDSAVYLCASSFRGGTSGSLEQYFGPGTRLTVT.

V is TRBV27 and J is TRBJ2-3; 9 bases line up with TRBD1. The CDR3 covers 19 residues. Losses at the gene ends were 3 bases for V and 0 bases for J; bases not matched to a gene: 13. The germline V gene has CDR1 MNHEY and CDR2 SMNVEV (reference sequence). The chain's CDR3 is CASSLVPTGTGWSTDTQYF. The CDR3 DNA sequence: TGTGCCAGCAGTTTGGTTCCTACCGGGACAGGGTGGAGCACAGATACGCAGTATTTT.

V gene TRBV5-1 combines with J gene TRBJ2-2; perhaps TRBD1 as D (7 bases). Germline V CDR1 and CDR2: SGHRS, YFSETQ. The germline V and J ends were trimmed by 4 bases and 4 bases, with 26 bases remaining between them. The CDR3 contains 19 residues. CDR3 residues: CASSGFETGRRKFTGELFF. CDR3 DNA sequence: TGCGCCAGCAGCGGCTTTGAGACAGGGAGGCGGAAATTCACCGGGGAGCTGTTTTTT.

The chain links TRBV19 to TRBJ1-2; a weak D match, TRBD1 (5 bases). From germline, CDR1 is LNHDA and CDR2 SQIVND (reference sequence). Trimming pared 3 bases from V and 3 bases from J, leaving 11 bases between. The CDR3 loop spans 14 amino acids. The CDR3 region is CASSIGGSDYGYTF. The CDR3, as DNA: TGTGCCAGTAGTATCGGGGGTTCAGACTATGGCTACACCTTC. The full variable domain, rest sourced from reference TRBV19 and TRBJ1-2, is DGGITQSPKYLFRKEGQNVTLSCEQNLNHDAMYWYRQDPGQGLRLIYYSQIVNDFQKGDIAEGYSVSREKKESFPLTVTSAQKNPTAFYLCASSIGGSDYGYTFGSGTRLTVV.

The genes are TRBV28 and TRBJ1-5; 8 bases fit TRBD1. The V gene's germline CDR1 is MDHEN and CDR2 SYDVKM. V shed 5 bases and J 1 base; nucleotides not matched to a gene: 10. The CDR3 has 17 residues. The CDR3 DNA is TGTGCCAGCAGTAAAACGACAGGGGCCTCCAGCAATCAGCCCCAGCATTTT. Protein: CASSKTTGASSNQPQHF.

The chain has TRBV19 and TRBJ1-1; D might be TRBD1 (5 bases). The CDR3 covers 17 residues. Trimming shortened V by 5 bases and J by 3 bases, and 22 bases separated the two germline ends. Germline loops: CDR1 LNHDA, CDR2 SQIVND (reference sequence). The CDR3 reads CASSPGGRTPLDTEAFF. CDR3 DNA sequence: TGTGCCAGTAGTCCCGGGGGGAGGACTCCTCTCGACACTGAAGCTTTCTTT.

V and J are TRBV18 and TRBJ2-1; 15 bases map to TRBD2. The CDR3 is made up of 17 amino acids. The V gene's germline CDR1 is KGHSH and CDR2 LQKENI. V gave up 6 bases and J gave up 3 bases; unmatched junction bases: 6. This CDR3 is CASSRTSGRADYNEQFF. The CDR3, as DNA: TGTGCCAGCTCGCGGACTAGCGGGAGGGCCGACTACAATGAGCAGTTCTTC.

In its sample, this clone was seen once. The J gene is TRBJ2-5, the V gene TRBV7-2; possible D gene TRBD2, 7 bases. From germline, CDR1 is SGHTA and CDR2 FQGNSA. The germline V and J ends were trimmed by 8 bases and 3 bases, with 13 bases remaining between them. The CDR3 spans 13 residues. Here the CDR3 reads CASGQGTKETQYF. DNA for the CDR3: TGTGCCAGCGGTCAGGGGACTAAAGAGACCCAGTACTTC.

The chain recombines TRBV19 with TRBJ1-2, with 9 bases identical to TRBD1. The CDR3 contains 15 residues. Germline CDR1 reads LNHDA; CDR2 reads SQIVND (reference sequence). V shed 7 bases and J 3 bases; nucleotides not matched to a gene: 9. The DNA of the CDR3 is TGTGCCAGTACCCTAGGGACAGGGATCGACTATGGCTACACCTTC. This gives the protein CASTLGTGIDYGYTF.

V and J are TRBV6-2 or TRBV6-3 and TRBJ2-7; D unresolved. The CDR3 has 12 residues. Germline V gives CDR1 MNHEY, CDR2 SVGEGT. Trimming shortened V by 2 bases and J by 2 bases, and 4 bases separated the two germline ends. CDR3 sequence: CASSYGPYEQYF. Written as DNA, the CDR3 is TGTGCCAGCAGTTACGGGCCCTACGAGCAGTACTTC.

This chain links TRBV28 with TRBJ1-1, with a weak D call TRBD1 (5 bases). This CDR3 region has 14 residues. Germline V lookup: CDR1 MDHEN, CDR2 SYDVKM. Trimming pared 5 bases from V and 0 bases from J, leaving 10 bases between. Here the CDR3 reads CASSATALNTEAFF. The CDR3 DNA follows: TGTGCCAGCAGTGCGACAGCGTTGAACACTGAAGCTTTCTTT. The full variable domain, rest sourced from reference TRBV28 and TRBJ1-1, is DVKVTQSSRYLVKRTGEKVFLECVQDMDHENMFWYRQDPGLGLRLIYFSYDVKMKEKGDIPEGYSVSREKKERFSLILESASTNQTSMYLCASSATALNTEAFFGQGTRLTVV.

The chain links TRBV28 to TRBJ2-1; the D gene is possibly TRBD1 (6 bases). The length of the CDR3 is 14 residues. CDR1 and CDR2 (germline): MDHEN, SYDVKM. Deletions cut 3 bases from V and 9 bases from J, with 15 bases between. The CDR3 bases are TGTGCCAGCAGTTTTAGGGGGAGAGGAGGTGAGCAGTTCTTC. Residues: CASSFRGRGGEQFF.